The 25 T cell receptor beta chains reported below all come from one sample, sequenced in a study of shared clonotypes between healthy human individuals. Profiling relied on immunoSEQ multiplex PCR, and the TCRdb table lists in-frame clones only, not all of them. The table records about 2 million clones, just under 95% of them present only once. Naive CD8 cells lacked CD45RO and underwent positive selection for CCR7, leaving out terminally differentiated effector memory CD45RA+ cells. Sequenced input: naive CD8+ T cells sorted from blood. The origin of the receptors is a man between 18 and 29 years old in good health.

Here the CDR3 reads CASSSRDIFPYYGYTF. As DNA, the CDR3 is TGTGCCAGCAGTTCCCGGGACATTTTCCCCTACTATGGCTACACCTTC. The chain is built from TRBV28 and TRBJ1-2, with a possible D match to TRBD1 (6 bases). The CDR3 spans 16 residues. Germline V gene sequence: CDR1 MDHEN, CDR2 SYDVKM. Trimming removed 4 bases from V and 3 bases from J, with 18 bases in between.

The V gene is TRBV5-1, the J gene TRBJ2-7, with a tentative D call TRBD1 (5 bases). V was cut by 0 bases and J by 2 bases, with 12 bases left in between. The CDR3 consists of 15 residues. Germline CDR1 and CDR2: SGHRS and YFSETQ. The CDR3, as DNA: TGCGCCAGCAGCTTGGAGGGGCGTTCTGCCTACGAGCAGTACTTC. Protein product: CASSLEGRSAYEQYF.

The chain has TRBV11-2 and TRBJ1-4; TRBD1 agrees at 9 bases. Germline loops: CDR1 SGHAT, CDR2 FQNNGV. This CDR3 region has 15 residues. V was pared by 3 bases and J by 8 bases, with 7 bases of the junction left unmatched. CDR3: CASSFPGTGWEKLFF. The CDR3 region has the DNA TGTGCCAGCAGCTTCCCCGGGACAGGGTGGGAAAAACTGTTTTTT. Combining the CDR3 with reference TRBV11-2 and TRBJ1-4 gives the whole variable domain EAGVAQSPRYKIIEKRQSVAFWCNPISGHATLYWYQQILGQGPKLLIQFQNNGVVDDSQLPKDRFSAERLKGVDSTLKIQPAKLEDSAVYLCASSFPGTGWEKLFFGSGTQLSVL.

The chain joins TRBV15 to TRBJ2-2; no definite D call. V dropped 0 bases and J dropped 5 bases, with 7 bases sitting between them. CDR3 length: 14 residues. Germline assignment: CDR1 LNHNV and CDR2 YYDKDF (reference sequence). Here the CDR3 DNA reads TGTGCCACCAGCAGAGAGGAAGGGACCGGGGAGCTGTTTTTT. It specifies CATSREEGTGELFF.

CDR3 DNA sequence: TGTGCCAGCAGTTACTCTAAGACAGCTCGGGGCTACACCTTC. Its protein product is CASSYSKTARGYTF. The chain has TRBV6-6 and TRBJ1-2, with TRBD1 as a possible D gene (5 bases). This CDR3 is 14 amino acids long. Trimming removed 0 bases at V and 8 bases at J, with 13 bases between. Per germline, CDR1 MNHNY and CDR2 SVGAGI (reference sequence).

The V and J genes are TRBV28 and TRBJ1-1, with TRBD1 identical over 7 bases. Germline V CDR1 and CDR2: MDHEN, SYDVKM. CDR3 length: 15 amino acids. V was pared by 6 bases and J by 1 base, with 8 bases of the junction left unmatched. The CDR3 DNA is TGTGCCAGCAGATTACAGGGGTGGGAGAACACTGAAGCTTTCTTT. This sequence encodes CASRLQGWENTEAFF.

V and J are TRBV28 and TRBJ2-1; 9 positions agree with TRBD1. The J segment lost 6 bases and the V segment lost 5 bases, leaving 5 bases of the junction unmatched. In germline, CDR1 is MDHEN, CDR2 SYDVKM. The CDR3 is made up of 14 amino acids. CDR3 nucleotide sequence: TGTGCCAGCAGTCCACCACAGGGGGCCAATGAGCAGTTCTTC. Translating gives CASSPPQGANEQFF.

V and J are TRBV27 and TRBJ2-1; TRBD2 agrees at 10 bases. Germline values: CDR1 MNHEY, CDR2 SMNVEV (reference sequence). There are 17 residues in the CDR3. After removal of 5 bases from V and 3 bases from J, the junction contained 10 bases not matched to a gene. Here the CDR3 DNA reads TGTGCCAGCAGTCCGATCAGGACTAGCGGTTACTACAATGAGCAGTTCTTC. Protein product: CASSPIRTSGYYNEQFF.

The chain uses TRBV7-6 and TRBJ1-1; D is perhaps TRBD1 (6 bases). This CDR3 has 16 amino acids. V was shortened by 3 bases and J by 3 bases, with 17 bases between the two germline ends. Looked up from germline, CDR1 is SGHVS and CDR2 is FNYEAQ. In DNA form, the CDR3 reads TGTGCCAGCAGCTTTTTGTCAGGGGAAAAAGACACTGAAGCTTTCTTT. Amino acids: CASSFLSGEKDTEAFF.

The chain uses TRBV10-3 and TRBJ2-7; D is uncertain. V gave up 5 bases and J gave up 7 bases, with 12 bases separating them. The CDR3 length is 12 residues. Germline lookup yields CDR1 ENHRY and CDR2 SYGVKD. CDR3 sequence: CAISHPYSEQYF. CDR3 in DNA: TGTGCCATCAGTCACCCTTACAGTGAGCAGTACTTC.

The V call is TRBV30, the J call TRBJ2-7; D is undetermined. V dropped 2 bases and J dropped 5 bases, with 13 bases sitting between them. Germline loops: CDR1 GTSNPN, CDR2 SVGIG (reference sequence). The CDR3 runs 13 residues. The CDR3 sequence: CAWSFSTLDEQYF. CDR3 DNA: TGTGCCTGGAGTTTCTCCACCTTGGACGAGCAGTACTTC.

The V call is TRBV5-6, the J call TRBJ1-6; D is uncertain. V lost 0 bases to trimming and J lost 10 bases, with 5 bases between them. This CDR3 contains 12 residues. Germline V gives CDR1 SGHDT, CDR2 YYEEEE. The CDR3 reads CASSLELSPLHF. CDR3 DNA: TGTGCCAGCAGCTTGGAGTTGTCACCCCTCCACTTT.

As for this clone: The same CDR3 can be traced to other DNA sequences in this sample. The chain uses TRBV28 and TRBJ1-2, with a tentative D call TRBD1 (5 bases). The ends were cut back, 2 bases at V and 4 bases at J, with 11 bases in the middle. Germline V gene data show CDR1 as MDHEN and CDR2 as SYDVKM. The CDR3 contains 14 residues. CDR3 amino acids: CASSLRGTGYGYTF. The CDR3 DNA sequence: TGTGCCAGCAGTTTACGGGGGACGGGCTATGGCTACACCTTC.

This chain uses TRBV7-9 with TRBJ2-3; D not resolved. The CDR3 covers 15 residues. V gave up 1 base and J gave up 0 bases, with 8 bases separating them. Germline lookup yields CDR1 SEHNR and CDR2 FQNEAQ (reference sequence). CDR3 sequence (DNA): TGTGCCAGCAGCTTAGATTTGACTAGCACAGATACGCAGTATTTT. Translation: CASSLDLTSTDTQYF.

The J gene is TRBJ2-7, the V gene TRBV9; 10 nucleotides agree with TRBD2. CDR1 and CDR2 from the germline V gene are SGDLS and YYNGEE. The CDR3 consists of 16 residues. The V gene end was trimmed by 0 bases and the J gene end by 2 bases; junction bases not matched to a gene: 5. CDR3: CASSVAEREGTYEQYF. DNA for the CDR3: TGTGCCAGCAGCGTAGCGGAGCGGGAGGGAACCTACGAGCAGTACTTC. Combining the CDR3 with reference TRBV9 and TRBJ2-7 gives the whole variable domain DSGVTQTPKHLITATGQRVTLRCSPRSGDLSVYWYQQSLDQGLQFLIQYYNGEERAKGNILERFSAQQFPDLHSELNLSSLELGDSALYFCASSVAEREGTYEQYFGPGTRLTVT.

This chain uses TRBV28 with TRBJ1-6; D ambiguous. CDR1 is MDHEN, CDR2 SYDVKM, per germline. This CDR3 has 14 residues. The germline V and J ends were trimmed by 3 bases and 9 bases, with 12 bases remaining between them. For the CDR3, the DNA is TGTGCCAGCAGTTTTGCCCAGACGGGTTCACCCCTCCACTTT. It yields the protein CASSFAQTGSPLHF.

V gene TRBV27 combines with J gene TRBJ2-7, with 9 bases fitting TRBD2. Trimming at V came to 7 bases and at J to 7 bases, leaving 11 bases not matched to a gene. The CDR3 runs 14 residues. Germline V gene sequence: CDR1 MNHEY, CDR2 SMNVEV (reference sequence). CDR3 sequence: CASTLAGATGEQYF. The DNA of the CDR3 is TGTGCCAGCACCTTAGCGGGAGCTACCGGAGAGCAGTACTTC.

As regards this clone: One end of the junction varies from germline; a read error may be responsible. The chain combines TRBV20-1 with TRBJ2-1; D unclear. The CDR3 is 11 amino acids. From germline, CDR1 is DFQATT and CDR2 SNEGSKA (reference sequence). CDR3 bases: TGCAGTGCTCAACTATTTCGGGTACAGCTCTTC. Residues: CSAQLFRVQLF.

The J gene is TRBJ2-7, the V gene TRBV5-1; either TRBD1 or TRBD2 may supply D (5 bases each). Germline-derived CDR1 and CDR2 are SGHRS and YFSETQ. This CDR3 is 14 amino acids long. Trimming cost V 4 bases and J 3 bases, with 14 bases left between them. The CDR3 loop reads CASSLRDGIYEQYF. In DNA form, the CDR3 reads TGCGCCAGCAGCCTCCGGGACGGAATCTACGAGCAGTACTTC. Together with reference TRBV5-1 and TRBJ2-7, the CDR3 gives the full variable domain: KAGVTQTPRYLIKTRGQQVTLSCSPISGHRSVSWYQQTPGQGLQFLFEYFSETQRNKGNFPGRFSGRQFSNSRSEMNVSTLELGDSALYLCASSLRDGIYEQYFGPGTRLTVT.

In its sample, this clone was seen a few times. CDR3 protein: CASSLEAGGYGYTF. As DNA, the CDR3 is TGTGCCAGCAGCTTAGAGGCAGGGGGCTATGGCTACACCTTC. This chain joins TRBV11-2 and TRBJ1-2, with TRBD1 identical over 7 bases. The V segment lost 0 bases and the J segment 4 bases; nucleotides outside the gene matches: 2. Germline V CDR1 and CDR2: SGHAT, FQNNGV. The CDR3 runs to 14 residues.

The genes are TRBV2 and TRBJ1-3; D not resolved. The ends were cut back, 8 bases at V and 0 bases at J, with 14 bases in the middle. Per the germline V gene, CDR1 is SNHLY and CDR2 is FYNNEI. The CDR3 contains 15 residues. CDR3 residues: CASDEQPSSGNTIYF. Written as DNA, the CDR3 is TGTGCCAGCGATGAACAGCCGAGCTCTGGAAACACCATATATTTT. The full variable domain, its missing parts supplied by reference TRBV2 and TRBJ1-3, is EPEVTQTPSHQVTQMGQEVILRCVPISNHLYFYWYRQILGQKVEFLVSFYNNEISEKSEIFDDQFSVERPDGSNFTLKIRSTKLEDSAMYFCASDEQPSSGNTIYFGEGSWLTVV.

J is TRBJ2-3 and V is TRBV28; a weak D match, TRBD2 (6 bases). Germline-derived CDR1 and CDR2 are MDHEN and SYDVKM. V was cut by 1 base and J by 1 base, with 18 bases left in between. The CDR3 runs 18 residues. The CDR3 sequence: CASSLFGGAPHGTDTQYF. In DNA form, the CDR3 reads TGTGCCAGCAGTTTATTTGGCGGGGCCCCCCACGGCACAGATACGCAGTATTTT.

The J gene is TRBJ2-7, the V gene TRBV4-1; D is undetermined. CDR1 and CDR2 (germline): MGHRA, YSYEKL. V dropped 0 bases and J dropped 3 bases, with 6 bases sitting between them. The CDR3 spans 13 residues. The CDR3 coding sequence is TGCGCCAGCAGCCAAGACTACTACTACGAGCAGTACTTC. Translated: CASSQDYYYEQYF.

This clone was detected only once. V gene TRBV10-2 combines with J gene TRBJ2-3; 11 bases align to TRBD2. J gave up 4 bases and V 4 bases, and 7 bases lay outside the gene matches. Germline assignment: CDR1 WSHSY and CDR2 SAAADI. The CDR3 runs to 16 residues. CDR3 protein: CASSATSGGPADTQYF. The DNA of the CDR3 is TGCGCCAGCAGTGCTACTAGCGGGGGCCCGGCAGATACGCAGTATTTT.

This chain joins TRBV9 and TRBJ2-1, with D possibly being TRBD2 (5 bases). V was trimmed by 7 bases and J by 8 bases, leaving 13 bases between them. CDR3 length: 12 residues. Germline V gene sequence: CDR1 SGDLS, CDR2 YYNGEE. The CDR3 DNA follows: TGTGCCAGCGGGAGTCTCGTCGATGAGCAGTTCTTC. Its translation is CASGSLVDEQFF.